Listed below are T cell receptor beta chains from one sample, sequenced in a study of T cell repertoires in cytomegalovirus infection. These receptors' antigens are unknown. TCRdb recomputed calls from the reads with MiXCR, one row per CDR3 protein. The sample consists of 450,000 to 650,000 distinct CDR3 sequences, over 35% of them appearing once. This material consisted of cultured PBMCs, taken from culture after CMV antigen stimulation. All receptors come from a human donor in good health (CMV status not recorded). Some clones in this sample may be carry-over from other donors' samples. Both conserved end residues are part of each CDR3. A D gene is named only where the DNA matches it firmly. Rows give clone size only sometimes, using once, few, many, or a class for an expanded clone.

j_gene,v_gene,d_gene,abundance,CDR3nt,CDR3aa
TRBJ2-3,TRBV11-2,TRBD1,many,TGTGCCAGCAGCGGACAGGGGGGCCGGCGGGGTTTCACAGATACGCAGTATTTT,CASSGQGGRRGFTDTQYF
TRBJ2-5,TRBV12-3/TRBV12-4,TRBD2,few,TGTGCCAGCAGTATTTGGACTAGCGGGGGTCAAGAGACCCAGTACTTC,CASSIWTSGGQETQYF
TRBJ2-2,TRBV7-2,TRBD2,many,TGTGCCAGCAGCTTGCTAGCGGGGGGAACCGGGGAGCTGTTTTTT,CASSLLAGGTGELFF
TRBJ2-5,TRBV11-3,-,many,TGTGCCAGCAGCTTCAATGGCGGCCAAGAGACCCAGTACTTC,CASSFNGGQETQYF
TRBJ1-6,TRBV6-1,-,few,TGTGCCAGCAGTTTGTACTCTCCCTCGACGAGCTCCTATAATTCACCCCTCCACTTT,CASSLYSPSTSSYNSPLHF
TRBJ2-1,TRBV7-4,-,few,TGTGCCAGCAGCCCACCGCGGGGAAACAATGAGCAGTTCTTC,CASSPPRGNNEQFF
TRBJ2-3,TRBV6-1,TRBD2,-,TGTGCCAGCAGTACCAACAACGCACCAATAGCGGGAGCAGATACGCAGTATTTT,CASSTNNAPIAGADTQYF
TRBJ2-5,TRBV7-2,-,-,TGTGCCAGCAGCTGGGGGGCCGGTATCGAGACCCAGTACTTC,CASSWGAGIETQYF
TRBJ2-2,TRBV6-1,-,many,TGTGCCAGCAGCCGGAACACCGGGGAGCTGTTTTTT,CASSRNTGELFF
TRBJ1-5,TRBV7-2,-,many,TGTGCCAGCAGCGCGGGACCCTATAGCAATCAGCCCCAGCATTTT,CASSAGPYSNQPQHF
TRBJ2-3,TRBV5-4,-,-,TGTGCCAGCAGCTTAGCAGCGGATAGAATCACAGATACGCAGTATTTT,CASSLAADRITDTQYF
TRBJ2-7,TRBV7-6,-,few,TGTGCCAGCAGCTCCGTCATCGGAGGACGCGAGCAGTACTTC,CASSSVIGGREQYF
TRBJ1-1,TRBV20-1,-,-,TGCAGTGCTAGAGGCAGGAGTGAAGCTTTCTTT,CSARGRSEAFF
TRBJ2-3,TRBV7-2,TRBD2,-,TGTGCCAGCAGCCCGGGACTAGCGGGGGGGGGGCATTTT,CASSPGLAGGGHF
TRBJ2-5,TRBV20-1,-,-,TGCAGTGCCCAAGGGATAGAGACCCAGTACTTC,CSAQGIETQYF
TRBJ1-6,TRBV2,-,-,TGTGCCAGCAGTAATGACAACTCCTATAATTCACCCCTCCACTTT,CASSNDNSYNSPLHF
TRBJ2-6,TRBV12-5,TRBD1,-,TGTGCTAGTGGTTCCTCCAGGGGGTACGGGGCCAACGTCCTGACTTTC,CASGSSRGYGANVLTF
TRBJ2-7,TRBV5-5,TRBD2,-,TGTGCCAGCAGCAGACTAGCGGGACTCTACGAGCAGTACTTC,CASSRLAGLYEQYF
TRBJ2-3,TRBV3-1,-,few,TGTGCCAGCAGCCAAGATCACGACGGGTCCACAGATACGCAGTATTTT,CASSQDHDGSTDTQYF
TRBJ1-3,TRBV19,-,-,TGTGCCAGTAGAGTAGCAGCCCAAAACACCATATATTTT,CASRVAAQNTIYF
TRBJ2-4,TRBV6-2/TRBV6-3,-,-,TGTGCCAGCAGGCGACAGGGAGGGGGAAACATTCAGTACTTC,CASRRQGGGNIQYF
TRBJ2-1,TRBV11-3,TRBD2,few,TGTGCCAGCAGCTCTAGGGGACTAGCGGATAAATACAATGAGCAGTTCTTC,CASSSRGLADKYNEQFF
TRBJ2-4,TRBV7-2,-,-,TGTGCCAGCAGCCCCGGCCGGGACATTCAGTACTTC,CASSPGRDIQYF
TRBJ1-2,TRBV7-2,-,few,TGTGCCAGCAGCTACGGGCTAGGAGGTTCCTCCTATGGCTACACCTTC,CASSYGLGGSSYGYTF
TRBJ2-1,TRBV7-8,TRBD2,-,TGTGCCAGCAGCTTCAGCGTAGCGGGGGCGGGGGGTGAGCAGTTCTTC,CASSFSVAGAGGEQFF
TRBJ2-7,TRBV5-5,-,many,TGTGCCAGCAGCTTTACAGACTCCTACGAGCAGTACTTC,CASSFTDSYEQYF
TRBJ2-3,TRBV7-2,-,-,TGTGCCAGCAGCTTCGAGGGGGGAAGGGTTACGCAGTATTTT,CASSFEGGRVTQYF
TRBJ2-5,TRBV6-6,TRBD1,-,TGTGCCAGCAGTGTGGTCAGGGGGCTCCAAGAGACCCAGTACTTC,CASSVVRGLQETQYF
TRBJ2-2,TRBV10-3,TRBD2,-,TGTGCCATCAGTGAGCCGGGACTAGCGGTCGGGGAGCTGTTTTTT,CAISEPGLAVGELFF
TRBJ2-7,TRBV6-2/TRBV6-3,-,-,TGTGCCAGCAGACGGCGTACTTACTACGAGCAGTACTTC,CASRRRTYYEQYF
TRBJ1-1,TRBV12-3/TRBV12-4,-,few,TGTGCCAGCATTTTCCGCATAGGCACTGAAGCTTTCTTT,CASIFRIGTEAFF
TRBJ1-1,TRBV10-3,-,-,TGTGCCATCAGAGCCCAGGAGAACACTGAAGCTTTCTTT,CAIRAQENTEAFF
TRBJ2-1,TRBV29-1,-,-,TGCAGCGTTTTGGTCAATGAGCAGTTCTTC,CSVLVNEQFF
TRBJ2-1,TRBV25-1,TRBD2,-,TGTGCCAGCACCCATACTAGCGGGTCCTACAATGAGCAGTTCTTC,CASTHTSGSYNEQFF
TRBJ2-5,TRBV7-8,-,-,TGTGCCAGCAACAGGGGGGGGGAGACCCAGTACTTC,CASNRGGETQYF
TRBJ1-1,TRBV20-1,-,-,TGCAGTGCTAGGCTGGGGGGAGGCAACACTGAAGCTTTCTTT,CSARLGGGNTEAFF
TRBJ1-2,TRBV12-3/TRBV12-4,-,few,TGTGCCAGCAGATCACAGGGTGTGAGTGGCTACACCTTC,CASRSQGVSGYTF
TRBJ2-1,TRBV5-4,-,-,TGTGCCAGCAGCTTCCTAGTAGCCTCCTTAAATGAGCAGTTCTTC,CASSFLVASLNEQFF
TRBJ2-1,TRBV7-4,-,-,TGTGCCAGCAGCTTCATGCCGGGAGCAGAGCAGTTCTTC,CASSFMPGAEQFF
TRBJ1-1,TRBV20-1,TRBD1,once,TGCAGTGCTAGAGAAAAGCCGGGACAGGTCAACACTGAAGCTTTCTTT,CSAREKPGQVNTEAFF
TRBJ1-2,TRBV5-5,-,-,TGTGCCAGCAGCTTGGGACCTGGGGATGCGGGGGGCTACACCTTC,CASSLGPGDAGGYTF
TRBJ2-6,TRBV7-6,TRBD2,-,TGTGCCAGCAGCGCCCGCCGAAGCGGGAGAGCCAACTCATCTGGGGCCAACGTCCTGACTTTC,CASSARRSGRANSSGANVLTF
TRBJ1-1,TRBV7-9,-,-,TGTGCCAGCAGCTTAGCGAACACTGAAGCTCTCTTT,CASSLANTEALF
TRBJ1-6,TRBV6-2/TRBV6-3,-,-,TGTGCCAGCAGTTACTCGACCGGGGAGAGGAATTCACCCCTCCACTTT,CASSYSTGERNSPLHF
TRBJ2-2,TRBV20-1,TRBD2,-,TGCAGTGCGACCGGACTAGCGGGAGTTAATTGGGGCACCGGGGAGCTGTTTTTT,CSATGLAGVNWGTGELFF
TRBJ2-7,TRBV7-8,TRBD2,many,TGTGCCAGCAGCTCTAGGACTAGCGGGAGTGGGTCCGAGCGGGAGCAGTACTTC,CASSSRTSGSGSEREQYF
TRBJ2-7,TRBV2,-,-,TGTGCCAGCGGGACTGAGTGGGCCTACGAGCAGTACTTC,CASGTEWAYEQYF